These 15 T cell receptor beta chains were sequenced from one sample in a study of T cell responses to AZD1222 COVID-19 vaccine. Sequencing used immunoSEQ multiplex PCR; TCRdb keeps in-frame clones, though not all of them. The sample records 95,000 to 100,000 clones, roughly 92% being singletons. Sequenced material: peripheral blood, taken on day 0 of AZD1222 vaccination. The receptors were sampled from an adult in good health.

The CDR3 sequence: CASSGFGTAHYEQYF. The CDR3 DNA is TGTGCCAGTAGTGGTTTCGGGACGGCGCACTACGAGCAGTACTTC. The chain employs TRBV19 and TRBJ2-7; D is possibly TRBD1 or TRBD2 (5 bases each). This CDR3 is 15 amino acids long. V was trimmed by 5 bases and J by 3 bases, leaving 17 bases between them. CDR1 LNHDA and CDR2 SQIVND come from the germline V gene (reference sequence).

The rearrangement joins TRBV25-1 to TRBJ2-7; TRBD1 matches at 7 bases. Germline V gene data show CDR1 as MGHDK and CDR2 as SYGVNS. The trim removed 5 bases at V and 6 bases at J, leaving 4 bases unmatched. This CDR3 is 12 amino acids long. CDR3 DNA: TGTGCCAGCAGTAATAGGGGGCGCGAGCAGTACTTC. Translation gives CASSNRGREQYF.

The table lists this clone with a count of one. The chain uses TRBV6-5 and TRBJ2-4; D possibly corresponds to TRBD2 (5 bases). This CDR3 is built from 14 residues. In germline, CDR1 is MNHEY, CDR2 SVGAGI. V lost 7 bases, J lost 3 bases, and 13 bases lay in between. The CDR3 DNA sequence: TGTGCCAGCATCCCCGCGGGCGTCAAAAACATTCAGTACTTC. Translation gives CASIPAGVKNIQYF.

The chain joins TRBV27 to TRBJ1-2, with D maybe TRBD1 (5 bases). Trimming pared 2 bases from V and 8 bases from J, leaving 12 bases between. This CDR3 has 13 amino acids. The germline V gene encodes CDR1 MNHEY and CDR2 SMNVEV (reference sequence). CDR3 sequence (DNA): TGTGCCAGCAGTTTACGGGGGGAAATCGGCTACACCTTC. Encoded protein: CASSLRGEIGYTF.

This clone has a single count. The genes are TRBV6-2 or TRBV6-3 and TRBJ1-1; D gene unclear. V dropped 2 bases and J dropped 3 bases, with 7 bases sitting between them. Per germline, CDR1 MNHEY and CDR2 SVGEGT. The CDR3 has 13 amino acids. The CDR3: CASSYVQYTEAFF. The CDR3 bases are TGTGCCAGCAGTTACGTACAGTACACTGAAGCTTTCTTT.

The rearrangement uses TRBV7-2 and TRBJ2-3; tentative D call: TRBD2 (5 bases). V was clipped by 4 bases and J by 0 bases, with 17 bases between them. Germline V gene lookup returns CDR1 SGHTA and CDR2 FQGNSA. The CDR3 spans 17 residues. CDR3 DNA sequence: TGTGCCAGCAGCTCATCACGGGGAAGTGGTAGCACAGATACGCAGTATTTT. Translating gives CASSSSRGSGSTDTQYF.

The chain joins TRBV12-5 to TRBJ2-5; the match to TRBD2 covers 12 bases. This CDR3 contains 14 residues. Germline V lookup: CDR1 LGHNT, CDR2 FRNRAP. V lost 5 bases and J lost 5; bases outside the gene matches: 3. The CDR3 here is CASGPGTSGETQYF. The CDR3 coding sequence is TGTGCTAGTGGTCCGGGGACTAGCGGGGAGACCCAGTACTTC.

The V call is TRBV5-6, the J call TRBJ1-1; D possibly corresponds to TRBD1 (5 bases). V was trimmed by 4 bases and J by 1 base, leaving 20 bases between them. The CDR3 contains 17 residues. Germline loops: CDR1 SGHDT, CDR2 YYEEEE. CDR3 coding DNA: TGTGCCAGCAGCCAGGCGGGGAGCGGGGCGTGGAACACTGAAGCTTTCTTT. It encodes CASSQAGSGAWNTEAFF.

In this sample, this clone turned up once. This chain's CDR3 is CAWSEATEAFF. The DNA of the CDR3 is TGTGCCTGGAGTGAGGCCACTGAAGCTTTCTTT. This sequence joins TRBV30 and TRBJ1-1; D is unclear. The CDR3 runs to 11 residues. CDR1 is GTSNPN and CDR2 is SVGIG in the germline V gene (reference sequence). Trimming shortened V by 1 base and J by 4 bases, and 4 bases separated the two germline ends.

V and J are TRBV15 and TRBJ1-4; 9 bases are shared with TRBD1. CDR1 is LNHNV, CDR2 YYDKDF, per germline (reference sequence). V trimming: 5 bases; J trimming: 4 bases; junction bases outside the gene matches: 11. The CDR3 runs to 17 residues. The CDR3 region has the DNA TGTGCCACCAGCGGGGGACAGGGTGGTCTAGGTAATGAAAAACTGTTTTTT. Protein product: CATSGGQGGLGNEKLFF.

The genes are TRBV9 and TRBJ1-2; D gene unclear. Germline V lookup: CDR1 SGDLS, CDR2 YYNGEE. V was trimmed by 5 bases and J by 4 bases, leaving 12 bases between them. CDR3 length: 13 residues. The CDR3 DNA follows: TGTGCCAGCAGAACTAACGGGTTCTATGGCTACACCTTC. Protein: CASRTNGFYGYTF.

The chain links TRBV10-3 to TRBJ1-2; tentatively, D is TRBD1 (6 bases). The CDR3 is 13 amino acids. Germline V lookup: CDR1 ENHRY, CDR2 SYGVKD. Trimming cost V 8 bases and J 3 bases, with 13 bases left between them. CDR3 DNA sequence: TGTGCCATCTCCGAGGGGGGTGACTATGGCTACACCTTC. This encodes CAISEGGDYGYTF.

The chain is built from TRBV2 and TRBJ2-5; D is unresolved. CDR3 size: 13 residues. Germline V CDR1 and CDR2: SNHLY, FYNNEI. V was pared by 3 bases and J by 2 bases, with 7 bases between. The chain's CDR3 is CASSDWSQETQYF. The CDR3 coding sequence is TGTGCCAGCAGTGATTGGTCACAAGAGACCCAGTACTTC.

V gene TRBV28 combines with J gene TRBJ2-1; 11 bases map to TRBD2. This CDR3 region has 15 residues. Trimming removed 6 bases from V and 3 bases from J; junction bases left unmatched: 4. Looked up from germline, CDR1 is MDHEN and CDR2 is SYDVKM. CDR3 DNA: TGTGCCAGCAGCCTAGCGGGAGGTAACTACAATGAGCAGTTCTTC. Translation gives CASSLAGGNYNEQFF. Based on the CDR3 plus reference TRBV28 and TRBJ2-1, the full variable domain is DVKVTQSSRYLVKRTGEKVFLECVQDMDHENMFWYRQDPGLGLRLIYFSYDVKMKEKGDIPEGYSVSREKKERFSLILESASTNQTSMYLCASSLAGGNYNEQFFGPGTRLTVL.

The chain uses TRBV6-1 and TRBJ1-5, with a possible D match to TRBD1 (6 bases). There are 16 residues in the CDR3. Germline-derived CDR1 and CDR2 are MNHNS and SASEGT. Trimming shortened V by 2 bases and J by 1 base, and 12 bases separated the two germline ends. CDR3 sequence (DNA): TGTGCCAGCAGTGAATTGCAGGGGAACAGCAATCAGCCCCAGCATTTT. Protein: CASSELQGNSNQPQHF.